The 3 T cell receptor beta chains below were found in one sample sequenced in a study of OX40 agonist ivuxolimab in advanced cancers. Produced via immunoSEQ multiplex PCR; TCRdb's table is partial and in-frame only. In the table there are approximately 60,000 clones, about 92% of which are singletons. The material sequenced was CD4+ or CD8+ T cells sorted from blood, taken in a trial of the OX40 agonist ivuxolimab. The source is an adult with an advanced solid tumor such as melanoma, head and neck, liver or kidney cancer.

The chain links TRBV5-6 to TRBJ2-7; D is uncertain. The V end lost 1 base, the J end lost 3 bases, and 11 bases lay between the germline ends. Germline CDR1 is SGHDT and CDR2 is YYEEEE. CDR3 length: 14 residues. DNA for the CDR3: TGTGCCAGCAGCTTGAGACATAAGATCTACGAGCAGTACTTC. Its translation: CASSLRHKIYEQYF.

The chain couples TRBV6-5 to TRBJ1-1; D possibly corresponds to TRBD1 (5 bases). Trimming cost V 9 bases and J 11 bases, with 19 bases left between them. This CDR3 spans 12 amino acids. Germline V gene data show CDR1 as MNHEY and CDR2 as SVGAGI. The CDR3 reads CASRPTGGLAFF. In nucleotides, the CDR3 is TGTGCCAGTAGACCGACGGGGGGGTTGGCTTTCTTT.

The DNA for the CDR3 is TGTGCCAGCAGTCCTCCCAACAGGGGAACTGGCACTGAAGCTTTCTTT. Translation: CASSPPNRGTGTEAFF. The rearrangement joins TRBV6-6 to TRBJ1-1; TRBD1 matches 7 bases. Trimming removed 5 bases from V and 4 bases from J; junction bases left unmatched: 13. The CDR3 contains 16 residues. Germline CDR1 reads MNHNY; CDR2 reads SVGAGI (reference sequence).